This T cell receptor beta chain was sequenced for a study of beta chain features in type 1 diabetes. This clone was observed a handful of times. This CDR3 is 11 amino acids long. Trimming left V 1 base short and J 7 bases short, with 6 bases between. Germline CDR1 DFQATT, CDR2 SNEGSKA (reference sequence). Of the isolated RNA, all was reverse transcribed, and so the sequenced material was expressed TCRB transcripts. Using immunoSEQ multiplex PCR, the repertoire was profiled, and TCRdb retains in-frame clones only, with some absent. The repertoire includes 300,000 to 450,000 clones, about 20% of them detected once, and 0.044% sits in the top ten.

The V and J genes are TRBV20-1 and TRBJ2-3; unclear D gene. The sequenced material came from naive CD4+ T cells from blood. The origin of this receptor is a woman aged 18-29 years in good health. The CDR3 sequence is CSARGHHTQYF. The CDR3 DNA sequence: TGCAGTGCTAGAGGACACCATACGCAGTATTTT.